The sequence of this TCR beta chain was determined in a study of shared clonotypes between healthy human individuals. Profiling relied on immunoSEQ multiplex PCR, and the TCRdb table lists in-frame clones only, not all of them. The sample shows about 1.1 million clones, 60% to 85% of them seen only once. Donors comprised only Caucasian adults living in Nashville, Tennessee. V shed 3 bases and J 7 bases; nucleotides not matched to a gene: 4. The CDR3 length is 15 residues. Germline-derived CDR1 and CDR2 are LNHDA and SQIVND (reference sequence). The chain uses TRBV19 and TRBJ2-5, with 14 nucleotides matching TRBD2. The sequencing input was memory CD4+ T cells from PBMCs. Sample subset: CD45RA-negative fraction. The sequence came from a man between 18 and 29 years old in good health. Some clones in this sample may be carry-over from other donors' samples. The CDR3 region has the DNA TGTGCCAGTAGTATGGGACTAGCGGGAGCGGGGACCCAGTACTTC. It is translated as CASSMGLAGAGTQYF.